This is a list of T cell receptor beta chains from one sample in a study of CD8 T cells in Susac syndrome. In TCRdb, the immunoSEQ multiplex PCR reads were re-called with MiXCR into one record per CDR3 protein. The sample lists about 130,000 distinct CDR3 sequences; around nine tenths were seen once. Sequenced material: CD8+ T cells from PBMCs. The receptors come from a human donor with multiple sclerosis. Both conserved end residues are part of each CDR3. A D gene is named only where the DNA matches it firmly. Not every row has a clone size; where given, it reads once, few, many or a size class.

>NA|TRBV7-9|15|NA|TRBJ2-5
TGTGCCAGCAGTCCAGGGAGTAGGTTCTGGGAGACCCAGTACTTC
CASSPGSRFWETQYF
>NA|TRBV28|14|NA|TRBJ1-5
TGTGCCAGCAGTTTGCAGGGAAAGGGCCAGCCCCAGCATTTT
CASSLQGKGQPQHF
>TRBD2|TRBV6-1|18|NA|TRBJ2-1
TGTGCCAGCTCCCTCGGGACTAGCGGGAGTCTAAATTGGGATGAGCAGTTCTTC
CASSLGTSGSLNWDEQFF
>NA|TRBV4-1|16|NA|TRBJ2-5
TGCGCCAGCAGCCAAGCGGTCGTGGGGCCGGGGGAGACCCAGTACTTC
CASSQAVVGPGETQYF
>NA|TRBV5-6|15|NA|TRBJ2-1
TGTGCCAGCAGCTTGGAGATAGCTCCCAACAATGAGCAGTTCTTC
CASSLEIAPNNEQFF
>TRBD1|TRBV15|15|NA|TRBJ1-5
TGTGCCACCAGCAGAGAACCAGGGGGAGATCAGCCCCAGCATTTT
CATSREPGGDQPQHF
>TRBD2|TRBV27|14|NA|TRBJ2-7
TGTGCCAGCAGTTGGACTAGCTCAAACTACGAGCAGTACTTC
CASSWTSSNYEQYF
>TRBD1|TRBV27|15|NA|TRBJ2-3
TGTGCCAGCAGTTCCCTGACAGGGGGCCCAGATACGCAGTATTTT
CASSSLTGGPDTQYF
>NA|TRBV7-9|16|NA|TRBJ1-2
TGTGCCAGCAGCCCGGGACGGACGGGGGACGCAGATGGCTACACCTTC
CASSPGRTGDADGYTF
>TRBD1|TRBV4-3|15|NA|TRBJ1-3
TGCGCCAGCAGCCCTTTGGACAGGGAAGGAAACACCATATATTTT
CASSPLDREGNTIYF
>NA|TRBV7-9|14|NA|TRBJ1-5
TGTGCCAGCAGTTATGGGCAGAGCAATCAGCCCCAGCATTTT
CASSYGQSNQPQHF
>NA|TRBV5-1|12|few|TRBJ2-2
TGCGCATCAAACCAGGACACCGGGGAGCTGTTTTTT
CASNQDTGELFF
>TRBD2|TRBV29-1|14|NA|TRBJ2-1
TGCAGCGTTGAATTGACTAGCGGTTACAATGAGCAGTTCTTC
CSVELTSGYNEQFF
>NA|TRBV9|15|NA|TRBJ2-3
TGTGCCAGCAGCGTGCCCCTCGGAGGGGCAGATACGCAGTATTTT
CASSVPLGGADTQYF
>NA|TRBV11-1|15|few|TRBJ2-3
TGTGCCAGCAGCCCCAGCCGAGGGAGTTTGGATACGCAGTATTTT
CASSPSRGSLDTQYF
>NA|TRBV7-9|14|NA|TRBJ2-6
TGTGCCAGCATGCTGATCTCTGGGGCCAACGTCCTGACTTTC
CASMLISGANVLTF
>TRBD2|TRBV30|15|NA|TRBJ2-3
TGTGCCTGGAGTGTGGGTAGCGGGAGATCAGATACGCAGTATTTT
CAWSVGSGRSDTQYF
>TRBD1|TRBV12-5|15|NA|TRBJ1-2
TGTGCTAGTGGTCAGGGCCTGGACAGGGTAGATGGCTACACCTTC
CASGQGLDRVDGYTF
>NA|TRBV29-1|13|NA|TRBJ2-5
TGCAGCGTTGGGTTGGGACCCCAAGAGACCCAGTACTTC
CSVGLGPQETQYF
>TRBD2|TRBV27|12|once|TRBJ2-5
TGTGCCACGGGCCCTAGCGGAGAGACCCAGTACTTC
CATGPSGETQYF
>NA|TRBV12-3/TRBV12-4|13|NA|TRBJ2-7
TGTGCCAGCAGTTTAGGTTCCATCTACGAGCAGTACTTC
CASSLGSIYEQYF
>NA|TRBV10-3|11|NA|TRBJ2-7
TGTGCCATCAGCGCCGCATACGAGCAGTACTTC
CAISAAYEQYF
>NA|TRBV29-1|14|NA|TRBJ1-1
TGCAGCGTTGACCCGGGTCTGAGGAACACTGAAGCTTTCTTT
CSVDPGLRNTEAFF
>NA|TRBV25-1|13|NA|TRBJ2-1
TGTGCCAGCAGTTCGGCAGGGGGGACTGAGCAGTTCTTC
CASSSAGGTEQFF
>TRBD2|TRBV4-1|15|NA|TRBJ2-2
TGCGCCAGCAGCCCGATCGGACTAGCGCCCGGGGAGCTGTTTTTT
CASSPIGLAPGELFF
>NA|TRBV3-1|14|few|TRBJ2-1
TGTGCCAGCAGCCAGGGGGAGACCGTGGATGAGCAGTTCTTC
CASSQGETVDEQFF
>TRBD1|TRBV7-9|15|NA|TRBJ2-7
TGTGCCAGCAGCTTGATCGACAGGGGATCTACGCAGCAGTACTTC
CASSLIDRGSTQQYF
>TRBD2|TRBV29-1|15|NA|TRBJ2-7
TGCAGCGTGGGCGGACTAGCGGGAGTGACCTACGAGCAGTACTTC
CSVGGLAGVTYEQYF
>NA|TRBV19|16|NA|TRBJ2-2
TGTGCCAGTAGTATCCCGGCTAGCGAGTATACCGGGGAGCTGTTTTTT
CASSIPASEYTGELFF
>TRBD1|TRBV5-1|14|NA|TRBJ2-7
TGCGCCAGCAGCCAGACAGGGATGATCTACGAGCAGTACTTC
CASSQTGMIYEQYF
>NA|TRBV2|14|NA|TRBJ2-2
TGTGCCAGCAGTGGGCTAGACGGGACCGGGGAGCTGTTTTTT
CASSGLDGTGELFF
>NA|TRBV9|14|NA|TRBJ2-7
TGTGCCAGCAGCCCCCAGGGGGGGATCGACGAGCAGTACTTC
CASSPQGGIDEQYF
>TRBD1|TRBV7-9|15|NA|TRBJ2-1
TGTGCCAGCAGCCTACCAGGGGGAATCGACAATGAGCAGTTCTTC
CASSLPGGIDNEQFF
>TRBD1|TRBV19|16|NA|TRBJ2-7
TGTGCCAGTAGTCCAACCCCGGGACAGGGTTTTGGCGAGCAGTACTTC
CASSPTPGQGFGEQYF
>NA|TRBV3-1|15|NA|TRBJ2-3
TGTGCCAGCAGCCAAGAACGGGATTCCACAGATACGCAGTATTTT
CASSQERDSTDTQYF
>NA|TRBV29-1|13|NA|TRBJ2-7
TGCAGCGTCAACCGCCCTAATTCCTACGAGCAGTACTTC
CSVNRPNSYEQYF
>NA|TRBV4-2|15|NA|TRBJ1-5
TGTGCCAGCAGCCAAGAATGGACAGCCGCTCAGCCCCAGCATTTT
CASSQEWTAAQPQHF
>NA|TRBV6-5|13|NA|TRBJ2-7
TGTGCCAGCAGCCCCGGGTCTCAGCACGAGCAGTACTTC
CASSPGSQHEQYF
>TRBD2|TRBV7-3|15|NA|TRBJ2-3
TGTGCCAGCAGCTCACTAGCGGGAGGGCCGGATACGCAGTATTTT
CASSSLAGGPDTQYF
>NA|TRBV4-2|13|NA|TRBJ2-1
TGTGCCAGCAGTTCGGGGACCCTCAATGAGCAGTTCTTC
CASSSGTLNEQFF
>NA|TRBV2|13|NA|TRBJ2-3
TGTGCCAGCAGTGAGCTAGATACAGATACGCAGTATTTT
CASSELDTDTQYF
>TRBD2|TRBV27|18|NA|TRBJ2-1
TGTGCCAGCAAGAACCTAGCGGGAGGAATGGGGTCCTACAATGAGCAGTTCTTC
CASKNLAGGMGSYNEQFF
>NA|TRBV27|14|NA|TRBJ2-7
TGTGCCAGCAGTCTCGGGAGTAGCGAGGCCGAGCAGTACTTC
CASSLGSSEAEQYF
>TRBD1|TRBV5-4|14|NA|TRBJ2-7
TGTGCCAGCAGCTTTACAGGGGACCCCTACGAGCAGTACTTC
CASSFTGDPYEQYF
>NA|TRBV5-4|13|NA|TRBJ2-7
TGTGCCAGCAGCTTGAACGGTCCCTACGAGCAGTACTTC
CASSLNGPYEQYF
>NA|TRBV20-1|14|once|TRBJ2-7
TGCAGTGCTAGAGGGGGTTTGGAGGTCCACGAGCAGTACTTC
CSARGGLEVHEQYF
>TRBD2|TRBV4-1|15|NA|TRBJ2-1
TGCGCCAGCAGCCAAGATGTAGCGGGGTACAATGAGCAGTTCTTC
CASSQDVAGYNEQFF
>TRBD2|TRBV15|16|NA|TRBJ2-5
TGTGCCACCAGCAGAGAAACAGCGGGAGGGCGAGAGACCCAGTACTTC
CATSRETAGGRETQYF
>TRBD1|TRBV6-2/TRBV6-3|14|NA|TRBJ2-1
TGTGCCAGCAGACCGGGACAGGGGTACAATGAGCAGTTCTTC
CASRPGQGYNEQFF
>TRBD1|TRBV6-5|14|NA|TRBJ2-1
TGTGCCAGCAGTTATTCCGCGACAGGGCATGAGCAGTTCTTC
CASSYSATGHEQFF